The 5 T cell receptor beta chains in this list originate from one sample, sequenced in a study of identical twins. TCRdb fed the 5' RACE reads into MiXCR, producing one record per CDR3 protein. Among fewer than 900,000 distinct CDR3 sequences, 15% to 20% were seen once, and the ten largest hold about an eighth. These same records also appear under a second study, on T cells expressing NK-cell markers.

Sequenced material: PBMCs. The receptor set was obtained from a woman under 30 in good health.

The sample holds a few counts of this clonotype. This chain uses TRBV10-3 with TRBJ2-1; no clear D gene. CDR1 is ENHRY, CDR2 SYGVKD, per germline. This CDR3 region has 15 residues. V dropped 4 bases and J dropped 7 bases, with 17 bases sitting between them. The CDR3 loop is CAISGSALIQNEQFF. CDR3 in DNA: TGTGCCATCAGTGGCTCGGCTCTTATCCAGAATGAGCAGTTCTTC.

This clonotype came up a few times. This chain connects TRBV29-1 to TRBJ2-2; a weak D match, TRBD1 (6 bases). This CDR3 has 15 amino acids. CDR1 and CDR2 from the germline V gene are SQVTM and ANQGSEA. The V gene lost 3 bases and the J gene lost 3 bases, with 14 bases spanning the gap. The chain's CDR3 is CSVDGPGAYTGELFF. Written as DNA, the CDR3 is TGCAGCGTTGATGGCCCAGGGGCGTACACCGGGGAGCTGTTTTTT.

The V gene is TRBV5-5, the J gene TRBJ2-2; 7 bases agree with TRBD1. With V trimmed by 3 bases and J by 0 bases, 5 bases remained unmatched. Germline values: CDR1 SGHKS, CDR2 YYEKEE (reference sequence). There are 16 residues in the CDR3. CDR3 nucleotide sequence: TGTGCCAGCAGCTCCACGACAGGGACGAACACCGGGGAGCTGTTTTTT. Translating gives CASSSTTGTNTGELFF. Complete variable domain (other parts from reference TRBV5-5 and TRBJ2-2): DAGVTQSPTHLIKTRGQQVTLRCSPISGHKSVSWYQQVLGQGPQFIFQYYEKEERGRGNFPDRFSARQFPNYSSELNVNALLLGDSALYLCASSSTTGTNTGELFFGEGSRLTVL.

This clonotype was counted between two and nine times. V gene TRBV6-2 or TRBV6-3 combines with J gene TRBJ2-2, with D possibly matching TRBD2 (5 bases). The V end was cut by 7 bases, the J end by 10 bases, with 19 bases between. Looked up from germline, CDR1 is MNHEY and CDR2 is SVGEGT. This CDR3 comprises 14 residues. The CDR3 loop reads CASTFTRSVQELFF. The CDR3 nucleotides read TGTGCCAGCACTTTTACTAGGTCTGTGCAGGAGCTGTTTTTT.

The chain recombines TRBV18 with TRBJ1-1; D remains unclear. The CDR3 is made up of 14 amino acids. In germline, CDR1 is KGHSH, CDR2 LQKENI. Trimming stripped 3 bases from V and 4 bases from J, with 12 bases between. CDR3 DNA sequence: TGTGCCAGCTCACCCCTTCAGTTTTTCACTGAAGCTTTCTTT. It yields the protein CASSPLQFFTEAFF.